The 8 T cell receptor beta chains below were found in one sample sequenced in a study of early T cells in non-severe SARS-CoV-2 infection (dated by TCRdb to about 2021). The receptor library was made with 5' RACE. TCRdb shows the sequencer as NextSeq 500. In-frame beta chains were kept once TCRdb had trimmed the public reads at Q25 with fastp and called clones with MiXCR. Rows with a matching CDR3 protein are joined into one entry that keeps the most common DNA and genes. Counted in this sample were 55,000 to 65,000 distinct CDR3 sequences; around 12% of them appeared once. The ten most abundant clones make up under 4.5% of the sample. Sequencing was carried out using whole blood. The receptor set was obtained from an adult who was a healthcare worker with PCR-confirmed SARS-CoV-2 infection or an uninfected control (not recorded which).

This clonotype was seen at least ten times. The DNA of the CDR3 is TGTGCCAGCAGCCCCCGGGGGAGCGGGAGGGCCTTGGAGACCCAGTACTTC. Translating it yields CASSPRGSGRALETQYF. The chain couples TRBV3-1 to TRBJ2-5, with TRBD2 matching 10 bases. In germline, CDR1 is LGHDT, CDR2 YNNKEL (reference sequence). This CDR3 contains 17 residues. Trimming at V came to 4 bases and at J to 5 bases, leaving 13 bases not matched to a gene.

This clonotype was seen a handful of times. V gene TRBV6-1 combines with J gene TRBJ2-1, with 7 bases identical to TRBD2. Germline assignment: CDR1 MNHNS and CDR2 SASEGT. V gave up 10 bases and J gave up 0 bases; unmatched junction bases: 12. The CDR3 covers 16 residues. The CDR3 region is CATSARRESSYNEQFF. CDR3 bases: TGTGCCACCTCGGCAAGGCGGGAGAGCTCCTACAATGAGCAGTTCTTC.

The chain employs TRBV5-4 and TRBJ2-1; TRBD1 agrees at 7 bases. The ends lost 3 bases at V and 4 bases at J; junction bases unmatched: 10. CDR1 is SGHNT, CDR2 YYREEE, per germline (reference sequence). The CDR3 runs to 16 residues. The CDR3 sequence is CASSSGRDRQYNEQFF. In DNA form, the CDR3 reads TGTGCCAGCAGCTCCGGACGGGACAGACAATACAATGAGCAGTTCTTC.

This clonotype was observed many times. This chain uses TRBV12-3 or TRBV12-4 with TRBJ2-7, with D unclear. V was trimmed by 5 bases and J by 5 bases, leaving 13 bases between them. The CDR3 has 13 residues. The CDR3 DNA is TGTGCCAGCAGTCCACCGTATCCGCACGAGCAGTACTTC. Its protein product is CASSPPYPHEQYF.

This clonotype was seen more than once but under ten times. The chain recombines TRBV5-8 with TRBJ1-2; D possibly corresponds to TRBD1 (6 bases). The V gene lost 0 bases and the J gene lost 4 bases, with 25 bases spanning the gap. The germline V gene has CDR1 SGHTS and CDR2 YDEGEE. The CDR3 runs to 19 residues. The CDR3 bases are TGTGCCAGCAGCTTGGATTCGGGGGGGGCGAGTACGCGAAGCTATGGCTACACCTTC. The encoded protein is CASSLDSGGASTRSYGYTF.

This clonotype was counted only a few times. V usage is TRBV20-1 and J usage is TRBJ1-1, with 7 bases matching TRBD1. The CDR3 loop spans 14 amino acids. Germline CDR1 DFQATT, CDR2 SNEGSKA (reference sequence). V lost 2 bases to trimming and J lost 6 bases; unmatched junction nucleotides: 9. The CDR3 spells CSARLAGGRPEAFF. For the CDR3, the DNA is TGCAGTGCTAGACTCGCAGGGGGAAGACCTGAAGCTTTCTTT.

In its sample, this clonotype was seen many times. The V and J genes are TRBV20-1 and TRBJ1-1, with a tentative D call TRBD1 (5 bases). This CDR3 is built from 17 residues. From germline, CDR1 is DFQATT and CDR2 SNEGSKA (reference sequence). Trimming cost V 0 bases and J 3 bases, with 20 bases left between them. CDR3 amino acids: CSARDGGKVAQDTEAFF. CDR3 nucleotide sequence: TGCAGTGCTAGAGACGGGGGGAAGGTTGCCCAGGACACTGAAGCTTTCTTT.

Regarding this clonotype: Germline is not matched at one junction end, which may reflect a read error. CDR3: CASSQEGPPSTDTQYF. The CDR3 DNA is TGCGCTAGCAGCCAAGAAGGCCCCCCTAGCACAGATACGCAGTATTTT. The rearrangement links TRBV4-1 to TRBJ2-3; D is uncertain. The germline gives CDR1 MGHRA, CDR2 YSYEKL. The CDR3 is 16 amino acids.